The clone carrying this TCR beta chain appeared once. The repertoire was sequenced with immunoSEQ multiplex PCR; TCRdb's copy has only in-frame clones and lacks some. The data hold roughly 71,000 clones, with about nine tenths observed a single time. The entry originates in a study of OX40 agonist ivuxolimab in advanced cancers. Overall study context: While on treatment, patients had intravenous ivuxolimab at 0.01 to 10 mg/kg every 2 weeks. Enrolled patients in dose escalation had cancers that were hepatocellular carcinoma, melanoma, renal cell or head and neck cancer. Age averaged approximately 60 years (range roughly 23 to 85), and roughly 80% were male.

Baseline was the first blood sampling point, followed by cycle 4 day 1 and cycle 7 day 1. V was cut by 6 bases and J by 1 base, with 6 bases left in between. The length of the CDR3 is 12 residues. Germline values: CDR1 MNHEY, CDR2 SVGAGI. The starting material was CD4+ or CD8+ T cells sorted from blood, obtained in a trial of the OX40 agonist ivuxolimab. This sequence was found in an adult with an advanced solid tumor such as melanoma, head and neck, liver or kidney cancer. J is TRBJ1-2 and V is TRBV6-5; D is uncertain. The CDR3 loop reads CASRQINYGYTF. DNA for the CDR3: TGTGCCAGCAGGCAGATTAACTATGGCTACACCTTC.